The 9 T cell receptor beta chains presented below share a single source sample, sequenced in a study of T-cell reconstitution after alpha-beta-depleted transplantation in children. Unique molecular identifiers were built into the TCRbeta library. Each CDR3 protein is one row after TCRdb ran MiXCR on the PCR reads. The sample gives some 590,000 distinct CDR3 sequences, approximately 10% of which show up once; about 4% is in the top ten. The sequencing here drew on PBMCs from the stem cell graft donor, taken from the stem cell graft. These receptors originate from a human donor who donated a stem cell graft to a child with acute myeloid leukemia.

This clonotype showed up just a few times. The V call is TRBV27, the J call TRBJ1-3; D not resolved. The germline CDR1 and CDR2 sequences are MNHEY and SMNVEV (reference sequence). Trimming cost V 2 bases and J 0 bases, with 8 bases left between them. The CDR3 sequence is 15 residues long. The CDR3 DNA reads TGTGCCAGCAGTTTAAGGGTAAACTCTGGAAACACCATATATTTT. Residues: CASSLRVNSGNTIYF.

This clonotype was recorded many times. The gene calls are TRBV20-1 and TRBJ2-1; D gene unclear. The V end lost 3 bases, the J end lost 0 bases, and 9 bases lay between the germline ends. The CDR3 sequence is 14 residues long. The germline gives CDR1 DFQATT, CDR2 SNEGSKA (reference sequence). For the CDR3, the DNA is TGCAGTGCTAGTATGCAGACCTCCTACAATGAGCAGTTCTTC. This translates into CSASMQTSYNEQFF.

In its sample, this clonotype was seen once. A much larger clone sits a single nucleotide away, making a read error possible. The CDR3 sequence: CASSLRVQGNSPLHF. Here the CDR3 DNA reads TGTGCCAGCAGTTTAAGGGTGCAGGGGAATTCACCCCTCCACTTT. V and J are TRBV27 and TRBJ1-6; D might be TRBD1 (6 bases). V was cut by 2 bases and J by 7 bases, with 12 bases left in between. The CDR3 runs 15 residues. Germline CDR1 is MNHEY and CDR2 is SMNVEV (reference sequence).

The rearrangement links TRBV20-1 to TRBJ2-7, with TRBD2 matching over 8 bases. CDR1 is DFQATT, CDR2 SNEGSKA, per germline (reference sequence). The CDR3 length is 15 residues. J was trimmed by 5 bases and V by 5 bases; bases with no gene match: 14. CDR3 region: CSADPTSGSRDEQYF. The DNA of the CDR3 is TGCAGTGCTGACCCCACCAGCGGGAGTCGGGACGAGCAGTACTTC.

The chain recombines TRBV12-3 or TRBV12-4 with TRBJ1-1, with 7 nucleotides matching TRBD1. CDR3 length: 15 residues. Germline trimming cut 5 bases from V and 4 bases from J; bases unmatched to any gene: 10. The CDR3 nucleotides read TGTGCCAGCAGTCCTGGGAGGGGGCTTGGCACTGAAGCTTTCTTT. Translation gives CASSPGRGLGTEAFF.

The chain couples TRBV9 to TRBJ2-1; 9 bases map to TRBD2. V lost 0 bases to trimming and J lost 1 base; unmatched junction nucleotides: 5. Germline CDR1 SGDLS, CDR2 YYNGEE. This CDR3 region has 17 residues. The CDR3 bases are TGTGCCAGCAGCGTAGACGGTAGCGGGAGTTCCTACAATGAGCAGTTCTTC. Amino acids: CASSVDGSGSSYNEQFF.

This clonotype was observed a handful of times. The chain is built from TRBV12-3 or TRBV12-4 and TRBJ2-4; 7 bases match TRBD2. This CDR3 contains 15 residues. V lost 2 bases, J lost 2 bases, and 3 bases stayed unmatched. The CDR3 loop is CASSLSGTTKNIQYF. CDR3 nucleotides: TGTGCCAGCAGTTTATCCGGGACTACCAAAAACATTCAGTACTTC.

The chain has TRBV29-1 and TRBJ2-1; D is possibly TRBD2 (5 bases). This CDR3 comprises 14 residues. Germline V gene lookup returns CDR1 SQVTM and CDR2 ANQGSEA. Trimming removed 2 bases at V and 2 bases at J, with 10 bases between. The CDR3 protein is CSVEPSGTYNEQFF. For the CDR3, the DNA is TGCAGCGTTGAACCCTCCGGGACCTACAATGAGCAGTTCTTC.

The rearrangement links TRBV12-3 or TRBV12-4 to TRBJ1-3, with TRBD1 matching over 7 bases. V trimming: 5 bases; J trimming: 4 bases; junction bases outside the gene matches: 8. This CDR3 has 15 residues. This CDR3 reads CASSPGGMVGNTIYF. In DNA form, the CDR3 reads TGTGCCAGCAGTCCAGGGGGAATGGTCGGAAACACCATATATTTT.